This note documents a single T cell receptor beta chain sequence. Its antigen is not known. The sample belongs to a study of shared clonotypes between healthy human individuals. Study details: Each donor had three CD4 naive, three CD4 memory, two CD8 naive and one CD8 memory plate. Findings and caveats of the study: Clonotype sharing across donors was expected to vary with sequencing depth.

Trimming took off 8 bases at V and 4 bases at J, with 20 bases between the two ends. CDR1 and CDR2 from the germline V gene are MRHNA and SNTAGT. The CDR3 is made up of 15 amino acids. TCRdb's table, derived via immunoSEQ multiplex PCR, lists solely in-frame clones and lacks some. The profile shows hundreds of thousands of clones, approximately 97% of them singletons. This receptor was identified in a woman aged 25 to 39 in good health. The J gene is TRBJ1-1, the V gene TRBV6-4, with D possibly TRBD1 on 5 matching bases. The sample was naive CD4+ T cells sorted from blood. Stated subset: CD45RA+ positively selected. CDR3 amino acids: CASGNKRDGTTEAFF. The CDR3 DNA sequence: TGTGCCAGCGGAAACAAGAGGGACGGAACCACTGAAGCTTTCTTT.